Shown below are 13 T cell receptor beta chains from a single sample sequenced in a study of blood T cell repertoires in COVID-19. This table comes from immunoSEQ multiplex PCR, and its TCRdb copy is limited to in-frame clones, with some not included. The data show roughly 260,000 clones, about nine tenths seen once. The sample was peripheral blood. The source is a person aged 18 to 35 with COVID-19, enrolled during active disease.

This chain connects TRBV7-9 to TRBJ2-1; TRBD2 matches 7 bases. V trimming: 4 bases; J trimming: 6 bases; junction bases outside the gene matches: 9. CDR1 is SEHNR, CDR2 FQNEAQ, per germline (reference sequence). CDR3 length: 15 amino acids. CDR3 amino acids: CASSSAYTSANEQFF. The CDR3 DNA is TGTGCCAGCAGCTCCGCCTATACTAGCGCCAATGAGCAGTTCTTC.

The chain carries TRBV9 and TRBJ1-4; D is perhaps TRBD1 (5 bases). Germline V gives CDR1 SGDLS, CDR2 YYNGEE. Trimming removed 0 bases at V and 0 bases at J, with 6 bases between. The CDR3 consists of 15 residues. The CDR3 region has the DNA TGTGCCAGCAGCGTAGGGGGCCCAACTAATGAAAAACTGTTTTTT. Amino acid sequence: CASSVGGPTNEKLFF.

V is TRBV28 and J is TRBJ1-4; D is ambiguous. This CDR3 comprises 14 residues. With 3 bases removed from V and 4 bases from J, the gap between germline ends came to 9 bases. Germline V CDR1 and CDR2: MDHEN, SYDVKM. CDR3 residues: CASSFLTVNEKLFF. CDR3 DNA: TGTGCCAGCAGTTTCCTAACTGTTAATGAAAAACTGTTTTTT.

This chain joins TRBV5-6 and TRBJ1-1; 8 bases fit TRBD1. The ends lost 5 bases at V and 7 bases at J; junction bases unmatched: 4. The CDR3 is 12 residues long. Germline-derived CDR1 and CDR2 are SGHDT and YYEEEE. The CDR3 bases are TGTGCCAGCAGACAAGGACAGGGTGAAGCTTTCTTT. Protein product: CASRQGQGEAFF.

This chain connects TRBV12-3 or TRBV12-4 to TRBJ2-7; 8 bases agree with TRBD1. J gave up 6 bases and V 3 bases, and 4 bases lay outside the gene matches. The CDR3 contains 13 residues. The CDR3 spells CASSLQGAGEQYF. The CDR3 DNA reads TGTGCCAGCAGTTTGCAGGGGGCAGGCGAGCAGTACTTC.

The J gene is TRBJ2-3, the V gene TRBV6-5; D uncertain. The germline V gene has CDR1 MNHEY and CDR2 SVGAGI. Trimming took 6 bases from V and 6 from J, leaving 13 bases between them. This CDR3 is built from 13 residues. This chain's CDR3 is CASSLRSADTQYF. The DNA of the CDR3 is TGTGCCAGCAGCCTCCGGAGCGCGGATACGCAGTATTTT.

The chain links TRBV4-1 to TRBJ2-1, with 7 bases lining up with TRBD2. Trimming removed 0 bases from V and 4 bases from J; junction bases left unmatched: 9. The CDR3 runs 17 residues. Germline CDR1 reads MGHRA; CDR2 reads YSYEKL. The CDR3 is CASSQDNSQRGYNEQFF. The CDR3 DNA follows: TGCGCCAGCAGCCAAGATAATTCCCAGCGGGGTTACAATGAGCAGTTCTTC.

The V gene is TRBV7-9, the J gene TRBJ1-2; D may be TRBD1 (5 bases). Germline-derived CDR1 and CDR2 are SEHNR and FQNEAQ (reference sequence). The CDR3 covers 13 residues. V lost 4 bases, J lost 8 bases, and 14 bases lay in between. The CDR3 sequence is CASSYATQGGYTF. The CDR3 region has the DNA TGTGCCAGCAGCTACGCGACCCAGGGCGGCTACACCTTC.

The V call is TRBV3-1 (or the pseudogene TRBV3-2), the J call TRBJ1-2; 9 bases fit TRBD1. CDR3 size: 17 residues. The germline CDR1 and CDR2 sequences are LGHDT and YNNKEL (reference sequence). V lost 1 base and J lost 4; bases outside the gene matches: 10. The CDR3 nucleotides are TGTGCCAGCAGCCAAGCAGTGACGGGACAGGGTAGCTATGGCTACACCTTC. Encoded protein: CASSQAVTGQGSYGYTF.

The chain carries TRBV29-1 and TRBJ1-2; D is undetermined. Germline assignment: CDR1 SQVTM and CDR2 ANQGSEA. The CDR3 loop spans 11 amino acids. V lost 4 bases and J lost 4, with 7 bases in between. The DNA for the CDR3 is TGCAGCGTTGCAGATCTCTATGGCTACACCTTC. Protein product: CSVADLYGYTF.

The chain combines TRBV3-1 (or the pseudogene TRBV3-2) with TRBJ2-7; D might be TRBD1 (5 bases). Trimming removed 1 base from V and 4 bases from J, with 23 bases in between. CDR1 and CDR2 from the germline V gene are LGHDT and YNNKEL (reference sequence). This CDR3 has 18 residues. The CDR3: CASSQATVPDPDSYEQYF. CDR3 bases: TGTGCCAGCAGCCAAGCGACAGTACCCGACCCGGATTCATACGAGCAGTACTTC.

The rearrangement uses TRBV9 and TRBJ2-7; D possibly corresponds to TRBD2 (6 bases). The germline gives CDR1 SGDLS, CDR2 YYNGEE. The V and J ends lost 4 bases and 2 bases respectively, with 13 bases between them. The CDR3 length is 14 residues. The CDR3 DNA follows: TGTGCCAGCAGCAAGGGACTGATAACCTACGAGCAGTACTTC. This sequence encodes CASSKGLITYEQYF.

This clone has only one observation. The identical CDR3 is also encoded by other nucleotide sequences in the sample. V gene TRBV5-6 combines with J gene TRBJ2-7; weak D call: TRBD1 (5 bases). Germline V CDR1 and CDR2: SGHDT, YYEEEE. Trimming removed 2 bases from V and 1 base from J, with 7 bases in between. This CDR3 is 13 amino acids long. The CDR3 nucleotides read TGTGCCAGCAGCTTCAGACAGTCCTACGAGCAGTACTTC. It yields the protein CASSFRQSYEQYF.